This T cell receptor (beta chain) appears in the sequencing data of a study of CD8+ T cells in alopecia areata. Study-level information: Roughly 6-11-week-old female C3H/HeJ mice were grafted with skin from spontaneously alopecic approximately 6-12-month-old C3H/HeJ graft donors. Broader study findings: TCRs were shared less clearly across patients than in mice, possibly for HLA-related reasons. Scalp specimens additionally yield sequences from normal skin's resident alphabeta T cells.

Investigators isolated RNA and reverse transcribed it into cDNA to act as the sequencing template. Sequencing was performed with immunoSEQ multiplex PCR; in TCRdb, only in-frame clones are kept and a portion is missing. Sampling found around 3,200 clones, none seen once. This clone was found many times. Its antigen is currently unknown. Any gene name here is a mouse gene name. The CDR3 extends 4 residues past the end of the read, so its final part is completed from the germline J gene. The germline gives CDR1 GKSSPN, CDR2 SITVG. V lost 3 bases, J lost 5 bases, and 6 bases stayed unmatched. CDR3 length: 14 residues.

The receptor comes from a C3H/HeJ mouse with alopecia areata. For the strain, the MHC haplotype given is H2-k. Sequencing was done on a sample of lesional skin. The chain combines TRBV31 with TRBJ1-4; TRBD1 matches at 7 bases. Incomplete CDR3 DNA: TGTGCCTGGAGCCACAGGGGACCTAACGAA. Residues: CAWSHRGPNE. The whole CDR3 protein is CAWSHRGPNERLFF.